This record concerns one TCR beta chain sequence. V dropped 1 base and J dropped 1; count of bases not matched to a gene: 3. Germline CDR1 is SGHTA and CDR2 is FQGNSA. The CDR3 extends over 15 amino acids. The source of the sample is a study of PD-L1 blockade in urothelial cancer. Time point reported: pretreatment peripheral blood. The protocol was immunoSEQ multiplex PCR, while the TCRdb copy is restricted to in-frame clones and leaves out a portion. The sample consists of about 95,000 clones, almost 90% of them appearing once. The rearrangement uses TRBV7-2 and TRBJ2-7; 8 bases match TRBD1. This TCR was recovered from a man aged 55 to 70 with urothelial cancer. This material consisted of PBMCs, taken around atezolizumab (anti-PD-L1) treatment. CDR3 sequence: CASSLGTGISYEQYF. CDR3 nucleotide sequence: TGTGCCAGCAGCTTAGGGACAGGGATATCCTACGAGCAGTACTTC.